This TCR beta chain was identified in a study of control samples from healthy donors and cancer patients. This clone was seen only a few times. Trimming cost V 0 bases and J 2 bases, with 11 bases left between them. Germline V gives CDR1 ENHRY, CDR2 SYGVKD. CDR3 size: 16 residues. Some clones are missing from TCRdb's copy, which holds only in-frame ones; the method was immunoSEQ multiplex PCR. This table holds about 250,000 clones, almost 85% found once. The rearrangement links TRBV10-3 to TRBJ1-3; maybe TRBD1 (5 bases). The specimen was PBMCs. This TCR came from a woman aged 55 to 70 with lung cancer. CDR3 protein: CAISESPGKTGNTIYF. The CDR3 DNA reads as TGTGCCATCAGTGAGTCGCCAGGGAAGACTGGAAACACCATATATTTT.